This T cell receptor (beta chain) was obtained from a study of vaccination and CD4 T cells after COVID-19. In TCRdb, the PCR reads were re-called with MiXCR into one record per CDR3 protein. Among 20,000 to 25,000 distinct CDR3 sequences listed, under 60% were seen once. In regard to this clonotype: Its antigen is unidentified.

The CDR3 consists of 14 residues. CDR1 and CDR2 from the germline V gene are ENHRY and SYGVKD. Unmatched junction bases numbered 3, after V lost 9 bases and J lost 1 base. Whole-study findings and limits: Of the reactive clones in convalescent patients, a median roughly 90% showed up only post-vaccination.

The clonotype comes from a human donor who had recovered from COVID-19. The rearrangement uses TRBV10-3 and TRBJ2-1; TRBD2 matches at 10 bases. The sample here was CD4+ T cells from blood, taken before SARS-CoV-2 vaccination. Here the CDR3 reads CAIAGGASYNEQFF. CDR3 nucleotides: TGTGCCATAGCGGGAGGGGCTTCCTACAATGAGCAGTTCTTC.